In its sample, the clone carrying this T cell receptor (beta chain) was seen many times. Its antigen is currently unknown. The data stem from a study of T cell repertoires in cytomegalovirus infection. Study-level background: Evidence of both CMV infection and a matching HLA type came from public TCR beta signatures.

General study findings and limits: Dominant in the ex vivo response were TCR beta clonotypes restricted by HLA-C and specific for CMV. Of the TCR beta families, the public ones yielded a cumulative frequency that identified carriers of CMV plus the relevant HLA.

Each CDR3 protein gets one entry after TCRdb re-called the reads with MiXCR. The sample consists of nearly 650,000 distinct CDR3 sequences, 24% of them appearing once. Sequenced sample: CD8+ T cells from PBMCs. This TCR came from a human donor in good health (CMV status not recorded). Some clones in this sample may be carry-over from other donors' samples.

The CDR3 protein is CASSFRDRDSPLHF. CDR3 nucleotide sequence: TGTGCCAGCAGCTTCCGGGACAGGGATTCACCCCTCCACTTT. The J gene is TRBJ1-6, the V gene TRBV7-2, with 9 bases fitting TRBD1. Germline lookup yields CDR1 SGHTA and CDR2 FQGNSA. This CDR3 region has 14 residues. J gave up 8 bases and V 3 bases, and 2 bases lay outside the gene matches.